This TCR beta chain was retrieved from a study of cytomegalovirus exposure and HLA in healthy donors (dated by TCRdb to 2017 to 2019). The study in broad terms: According to an earlier analysis of 450 to 650 of the donors, about 179 million T cells yielded roughly 110 million unique TCR beta sequences and around 280 Gb of sequence data. Along with the approximately 700-subject first cohort, a separate validation cohort of around 110 different subjects was used. A later genetic analysis used genome-wide SNP genotypes for about 60% of the 666 donors, treating that subset as a discovery cohort. HLA typing included class I and class II loci at four-digit resolution. Across 300 to 400 genotyped donors of the cohort, an average of approximately 240,000 unique TCR beta nucleotide sequences per donor were sequenced, and 15% to 20% of those sequences were non-productive. Donor age, sex, ethnicity and CMV serostatus were collected together with the repertoire data. Rather than drawing on any new phenotypic data, the later analysis identified candidate immune exposures from TCR beta sequences and the way those sequences occurred across donors. Roughly five DR-DQ haplotypes were handled as single units for association and clustering, since linkage in the cohort was strong. The study aimed to test whether signatures of past pathogen exposure could be identified by cataloging public T cell receptors. Using immunosequencing, the study profiled T cell repertoires from fewer than 850 subjects and related those repertoires to cytomegalovirus serostatus. To predict cytomegalovirus infection status, the study combined high-throughput TCR immunosequencing, statistical association of individual TCRs with disease status, and machine learning. A later analysis re-analyzed previously published TCR beta repertoires from 666 donors and added high-resolution HLA genotyping to study TCR occurrence patterns. Of the roughly 400 genotyped donors, roughly 85% fell in the genetic ancestry cluster associated with self-reported Caucasian donors. The number of typed donors differed by locus: about 620-630 for A, B, C, DRB1 and DQB1; about 520 for DQA1; some 610 for DPA1; and roughly 450 for DPB1. An earlier analysis of roughly 600 of the donors used high-throughput TCR beta sequencing to judge whether each TCR beta V gene segment behaved as functional or pseudogenic. An early release that covered more than 550 HLA-typed donors contained about 300 gigabases of sequencing data and roughly 84 million unique TCR sequences. Every repertoire in the discovery cohort had been generated on one and the same sequencing platform.

Libraries were made using the immunoSEQ multiplex PCR assay. For the multiplex PCR, a mixture combining 60 forward primers for TCR Vbeta segments and 13 reverse primers for TCR Jbeta segments was used. The CDR3 region of rearranged TCR beta genes was amplified from genomic DNA by a multiplex PCR assay. The Illumina HiSeq System was used to sequence the amplified TCR beta libraries as 87-base-pair reads. Per the source publication's procedure: In a later analysis, around 80 million unique TCR beta chains were counted across the roughly 670 repertoires, and around 11 million of these chains were shared by at least two donors. A nearest-neighbor algorithm error-corrected the raw reads and collapsed the reads into unique sequences, merging closely related sequences to remove PCR and sequencing errors. To assign V, D and J gene segments, CDR3 sequences were aligned to IMGT reference sequences. For a sequence to be retained, a match of at least six nucleotides to both a V gene segment and a J gene segment was required. A rearrangement counted as productive if the CDR3 had no stop codons and remained in frame with V and J, and every other rearrangement counted as non-productive. CDR3 was defined according to IMGT convention as the region running from the second conserved V-encoded cysteine to the conserved J-encoded phenylalanine. The earlier analysis of about 570 of the donors excluded any sequence lacking an unambiguous match to a single V gene segment. An earlier analysis of a few hundred of the donors classified V segments as functional when productive rearrangements were above 56.7% and as segregating when the standard deviation between donors was above 5%. To diagnose cytomegalovirus status from the catalog of TCR beta chain sequences, a statistical classification framework was built. In a later analysis, V and J genes were assigned by comparing TCR nucleotide sequences against IMGT/GENE-DB human TR gene sequences. A later analysis assigned CDR3 sequences and most-parsimonious VDJ recombination scenarios with the TCRdist pipeline. In a later analysis, each TCR beta chain was defined by its CDR3 amino acid sequence together with its V-gene family, and reads lacking a unique V-gene family were excluded. As a way to deal with suspected cross-contamination and a sequencing artifact, a later analysis dropped under 600 nucleotide sequences that were highly shared and had low generation probability. A later analysis calculated a clonal expansion index for each public chain from normalized within-repertoire ranks of inferred template counts. In a later analysis, generation probabilities were computed using a VDJ recombination model fitted to out-of-frame rearrangements, and the results were checked against IGoR. A later analysis scored TCR-TCR, TCR-HLA and TCR-CMV co-occurrence with hypergeometric tests, applying a repertoire-size bias correction to TCR pairs. In a later analysis, false discovery rates were estimated by permuting HLA or CMV assignments 20 times. In a later analysis, co-occurring TCRs were grouped using DBSCAN, with TCRdist sequence similarity added in when clustering inside HLA-allele-positive subsets. Repertoires with fewer than 30,000 or more than 120,000 public chains were left out of co-occurrence clustering, as were a few repertoires with anomalous nucleotide sharing. The table was pulled from immuneACCESS by TCRdb, which kept in-frame rearrangements only. Such tables lose some clones; where checked, under half of the loss comes from unresolved V genes, and the rest has no known cause. That table gives V, J and clone size, and the DNA gave D and trimming. The sample records some 120,000 clones, roughly 80% of which are singletons. The ten largest clones represent 4% of the sample.

In total, 500 to 700 healthy bone marrow donors made up the cohort. Cohort members were all nominally healthy when sampled, although unrecorded immune exposures were likely present. The donor was CMV seropositive and was included in the group of some 290 seropositive cohort members. Each donor provided a peripheral blood sample, and peripheral blood mononuclear cells were used for TCR beta sequencing. Genomic DNA extraction from the blood cell samples was performed with the Qiagen DNeasy Blood Extraction Kit. The investigation overall reported the following: According to the authors, the approach could potentially be generalized to other disease states and immunological phenotypes. Only TCR beta chains were sequenced in this cohort, and the absence of alpha or paired-chain data limited detectable features. In a later analysis, 16,951 TCR beta sequences were associated with specific HLA alleles at a false discovery rate of 0.05. Most TCR sequences were observed very rarely across donors, whereas some public TCRs were present in many individuals. Roughly uniform sequencing depth across donors was assumed in presence/absence analyses, although this assumption may not hold. In a later analysis, TCR association rates were found to vary across HLA loci, with the most associated TCRs seen for DRB1 alleles and the fewest for HLA-C alleles. Linkage disequilibrium might explain the correlated functional status among segregating V segments, but an unknown experimental factor could not be excluded. A cluster of highly shared sequence variants was judged likely to represent a technical artifact of the sequencing pipeline. Some IMGT-functional V segments, including TRBV6-2 and TRBV6-3, could not be told apart with the 87-base-pair reads, so those segments were excluded. In vitro tests confirmed that three of the cytomegalovirus-associated TCR beta chains recognize cytomegalovirus antigens. According to a later analysis, most CMV-associated TCR beta chains appeared to be HLA-restricted, and the HLA associations seemed to be driven largely by CMV exposure. Because HLA typing was missing for some donors at each locus, association tests included only the typed subset. A further reported finding was that TCR beta sequences accurately predicted the HLA-A and HLA-B alleles for most subjects in the first cohort. Compared with equally common non-associated chains, HLA-associated TCR beta chains in a later analysis were more clonally expanded and had lower generation probabilities. Broadly in line with IMGT annotations, most TCR beta V segments showed up in productive rearrangements about 87% or about 30% of the time in an earlier analysis of under 700 of the donors. A total of 150 to 200 TCR beta chains were listed by the study as associated with cytomegalovirus. In a later genetic analysis, a missense DCLRE1C variant was associated with V-gene and J-gene trimming of TCR beta chains, and the association was replicated in an independent cohort. The classifier was reported to diagnose cytomegalovirus status with high specificity and sensitivity in both the original and validation cohorts. Strong co-occurrence of HLA alleles, especially DR and DQ, made assigning TCR associations to individual alleles difficult. For the cohort, immune exposure information was limited to CMV serostatus. In a later genetic analysis, fewer N-insertions in productive TCRs were reported among donors in an Asian-associated ancestry cluster than the approximately 710-donor mean. Because counts were too low, roughly 17 rarely observed V segments, including chromosome 9 orphons, were left out of the earlier analysis of several hundred of the donors. Several of the top co-occurrence clusters appeared to be linked to parvovirus B19, influenza, CMV and Epstein-Barr virus, according to a later analysis.

Regarding this clone: Its antigen is currently not known. Nothing much larger sits one base from this clone, and base qualities are not available.

The germline V gene encodes CDR1 KGHSH and CDR2 LQKENI. V lost 1 base and J lost 8 bases, and the count of bases not matched to a germline gene is 7. The CDR3 sequence holds 15 residues, the cysteine and phenylalanine included. Of the read, only the CDR3 DNA is kept; its 45 bases are in frame from base 1. Recombination linked TRBV18 to TRBJ2-1, with 8 junctional bases fitting TRBD1. The TCR comes from a young man in good health and CMV-seropositive. Sequenced sample: PBMCs. CDR3 region: CASSPLSGQGHEQFF. The nucleotide sequence reads TGTGCCAGCTCACCACTTTCTGGACAGGGTCATGAGCAGTTCTTC. Here the CDR3 is joined to the reference TRBV18 and TRBJ2-1 genes, and the full variable domain is: NAGVMQNPRHLVRRRGQEARLRCSPMKGHSHVYWYRQLPEEGLKFMVYLQKENIIDESGMPKERFSAEFPKEGPSILRIQQVVRGDSAAYFCASSPLSGQGHEQFFGPGTRLTVL.